Below, 10 T cell receptor beta chains from the same sample are listed, as sequenced in a study of cytomegalovirus exposure and HLA in healthy donors. The PCR was carried out with 60 Vbeta primers and 13 Jbeta primers. Profiled with immunoSEQ multiplex PCR; TCRdb holds only in-frame clones, not every one. This sample's clone table lists some 46,000 clones. The material sequenced was PBMCs. The receptors were sampled from a male donor in good health and CMV-seronegative.

CDR3 in amino acids: CATSRDNPPPQHF. CDR3 bases: TGTGCCACCAGCAGAGATAATCCCCCGCCCCAGCATTTT. The chain carries TRBV15 and TRBJ1-5, with D hard to call. Per the germline V gene, CDR1 is LNHNV and CDR2 is YYDKDF (reference sequence). CDR3 length equals 13 residues. Trimming shortened V by 0 bases and J by 9 bases, and 9 bases separated the two germline ends.

The chain employs TRBV5-1 and TRBJ2-7, with 8 bases fitting TRBD2. The CDR3 covers 18 residues. Trimming cost V 1 base and J 2 bases; bases outside gene matches: 14. Germline CDR1 reads SGHRS; CDR2 reads YFSETQ. The CDR3 nucleotides are TGCGCCAGCAGCTTGTTTTCTAGCGGGTTATCAGTTCCCTACGAGCAGTACTTC. Its translation: CASSLFSSGLSVPYEQYF.

CDR3 region: CASSFGTGDSGANVLTF. CDR3 DNA: TGTGCCAGCAGTTTTGGGACAGGTGACTCTGGGGCCAACGTCCTGACTTTC. The chain recombines TRBV27 with TRBJ2-6, with 8 bases fitting TRBD1. The V gene end was trimmed by 3 bases and the J gene end by 0 bases; junction bases not matched to a gene: 4. This CDR3 spans 17 amino acids. Looked up from germline, CDR1 is MNHEY and CDR2 is SMNVEV (reference sequence).

DNA for the CDR3: TGTGCCAGCAGCCTACAGGAATCCTACGAGCAGTACTTC. It is translated as CASSLQESYEQYF. The J gene is TRBJ2-7, the V gene TRBV6-5; D may be TRBD1 (5 bases). There are 13 residues in the CDR3. Trimming removed 6 bases at V and 1 base at J, with 10 bases between. Germline lookup yields CDR1 MNHEY and CDR2 SVGAGI.

On this clone itself: The CDR3 does not close with the conserved phenylalanine or tryptophan, likely indicating a read error. No DNA is shown, since the ends of the CDR3 on it are uncertain; the CDR3 is the one TCRdb lists. The chain combines TRBV14 with TRBJ1-1; TRBD1, the table's D call, was not compared with the DNA. A total of 13 residues make up the CDR3, ends included. Germline loops: CDR1 SGHDN, CDR2 FVKESK. The CDR3 here is CASSQVWGQGYHI.

This rearrangement joins TRBV30 to TRBJ2-1; 8 bases match TRBD2. The CDR3 totals 15 residues. CDR1 and CDR2 (germline): GTSNPN, SVGIG (reference sequence). With V trimmed by 1 base and J by 8 bases, 10 bases remained unmatched. The CDR3 spells CAWSGGAGVSDEQFF. For the CDR3, the DNA is TGTGCCTGGAGTGGTGGAGCGGGAGTTTCAGATGAGCAGTTCTTC.

This chain uses TRBV7-9 with TRBJ1-1; the match to TRBD1 covers 7 bases. Germline V gene data show CDR1 as SEHNR and CDR2 as FQNEAQ (reference sequence). This CDR3 comprises 14 residues. V lost 5 bases to trimming and J lost 1 base; unmatched junction nucleotides: 4. CDR3 nucleotides: TGTGCCAGCAGCGTAGACAGGGCGAACACTGAAGCTTTCTTT. Protein sequence: CASSVDRANTEAFF.

This chain joins TRBV4-2 and TRBJ2-2; D possibly corresponds to TRBD2 (5 bases). CDR1 and CDR2 from the germline V gene are LGHNA and YNFKEQ. The CDR3 totals 13 residues. The V and J ends lost 4 bases and 5 bases respectively, with 8 bases between them. The CDR3 here is CASSLTSTGELFF. The DNA of the CDR3 is TGTGCCAGCAGCCTAACTAGTACCGGGGAGCTGTTTTTT.

The chain has TRBV5-6 and TRBJ1-2, with D maybe TRBD1 (6 bases). Germline values: CDR1 SGHDT, CDR2 YYEEEE. This CDR3 spans 15 amino acids. V was pared by 2 bases and J by 4 bases, with 15 bases between. CDR3 coding DNA: TGTGCCAGCAGCTTCCAGGGGCGGCCGTTCTATGGCTACACCTTC. Protein product: CASSFQGRPFYGYTF.

The rearrangement links TRBV28 to TRBJ2-1; 8 bases are a match to TRBD1. The germline gives CDR1 MDHEN, CDR2 SYDVKM. CDR3 length: 14 amino acids. Trimming at V came to 5 bases and at J to 7 bases, leaving 7 bases not matched to a gene. The DNA for the CDR3 is TGTGCCAGCAGTCCAGGGGGCGCCCTAAATGAGCAGTTCTTC. This encodes CASSPGGALNEQFF.